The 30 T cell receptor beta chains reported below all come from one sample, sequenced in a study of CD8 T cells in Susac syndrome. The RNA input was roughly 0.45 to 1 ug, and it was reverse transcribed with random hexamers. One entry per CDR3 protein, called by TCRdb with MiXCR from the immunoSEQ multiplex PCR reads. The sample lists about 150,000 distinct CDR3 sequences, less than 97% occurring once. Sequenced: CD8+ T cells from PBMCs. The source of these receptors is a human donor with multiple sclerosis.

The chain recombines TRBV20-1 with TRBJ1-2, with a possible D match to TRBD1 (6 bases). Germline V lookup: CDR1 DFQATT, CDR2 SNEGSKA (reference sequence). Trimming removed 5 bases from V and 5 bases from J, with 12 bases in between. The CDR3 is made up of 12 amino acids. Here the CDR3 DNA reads TGCAGTGCTGAAGAGGGGGTATATGGCTACACCTTC. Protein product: CSAEEGVYGYTF.

The CDR3: CATLGGEATDTQYF. The CDR3, as DNA: TGTGCCACCCTGGGGGGCGAGGCCACAGATACGCAGTATTTT. The chain combines TRBV2 with TRBJ2-3; either TRBD1 or TRBD2 may fit D (6 bases each). Germline CDR1 reads SNHLY; CDR2 reads FYNNEI. This CDR3 has 14 amino acids. The germline V and J ends were trimmed by 10 bases and 2 bases, with 16 bases remaining between them.

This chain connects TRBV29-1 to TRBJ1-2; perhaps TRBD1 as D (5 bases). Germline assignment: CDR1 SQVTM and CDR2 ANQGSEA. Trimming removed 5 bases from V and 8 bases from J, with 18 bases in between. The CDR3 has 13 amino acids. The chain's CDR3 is CSVRQPIGGGYTF. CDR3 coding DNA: TGCAGCGTTCGACAGCCCATTGGAGGGGGCTACACCTTC.

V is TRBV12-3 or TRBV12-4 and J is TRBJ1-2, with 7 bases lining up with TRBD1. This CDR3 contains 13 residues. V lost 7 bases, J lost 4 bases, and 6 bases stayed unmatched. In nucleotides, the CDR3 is TGTGCCAGCACCCTGGGACAGTCCTATGGCTACACCTTC. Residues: CASTLGQSYGYTF.

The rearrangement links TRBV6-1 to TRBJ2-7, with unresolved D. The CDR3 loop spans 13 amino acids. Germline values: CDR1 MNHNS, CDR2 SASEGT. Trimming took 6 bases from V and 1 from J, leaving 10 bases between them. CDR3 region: CASRLDGSYEQYF. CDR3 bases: TGTGCCAGCAGGCTAGACGGTTCCTACGAGCAGTACTTC.

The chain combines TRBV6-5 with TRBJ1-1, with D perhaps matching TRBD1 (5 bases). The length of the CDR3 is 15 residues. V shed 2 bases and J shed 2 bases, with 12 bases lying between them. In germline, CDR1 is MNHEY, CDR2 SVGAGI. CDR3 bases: TGTGCCAGCAGTTACGGGGACGGTGGAAACACTGAAGCTTTCTTT. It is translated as CASSYGDGGNTEAFF.

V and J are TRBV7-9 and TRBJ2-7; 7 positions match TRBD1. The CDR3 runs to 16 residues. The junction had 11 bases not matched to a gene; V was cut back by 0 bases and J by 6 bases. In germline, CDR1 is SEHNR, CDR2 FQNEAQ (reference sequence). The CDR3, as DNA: TGTGCCAGCAGCTTAGCTGTGACAGGGACGGTAAGCGAGCAGTACTTC. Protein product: CASSLAVTGTVSEQYF.

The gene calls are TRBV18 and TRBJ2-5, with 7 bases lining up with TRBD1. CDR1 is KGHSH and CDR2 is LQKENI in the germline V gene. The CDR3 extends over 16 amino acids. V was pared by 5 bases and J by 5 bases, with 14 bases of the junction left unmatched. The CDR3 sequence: CASSIYRDRLGETQYF. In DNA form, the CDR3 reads TGTGCCAGCTCAATCTACCGGGACAGACTTGGGGAGACCCAGTACTTC.

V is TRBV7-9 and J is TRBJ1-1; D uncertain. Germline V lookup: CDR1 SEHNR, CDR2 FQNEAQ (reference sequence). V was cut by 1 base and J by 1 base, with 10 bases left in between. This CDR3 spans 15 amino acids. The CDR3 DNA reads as TGTGCCAGCAGCTTAGGGGCAGGCCCGAACACTGAAGCTTTCTTT. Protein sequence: CASSLGAGPNTEAFF. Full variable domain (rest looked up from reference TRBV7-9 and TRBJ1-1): DTGVSQNPRHKITKRGQNVTFRCDPISEHNRLYWYRQTLGQGPEFLTYFQNEAQLEKSRLLSDRFSAERPKGSFSTLEIQRTEQGDSAMYLCASSLGAGPNTEAFFGQGTRLTVV.

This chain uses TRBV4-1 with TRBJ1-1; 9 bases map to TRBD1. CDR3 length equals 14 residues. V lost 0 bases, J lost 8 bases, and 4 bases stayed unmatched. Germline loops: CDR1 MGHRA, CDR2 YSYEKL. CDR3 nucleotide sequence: TGCGCCAGCAGCCAAGATAGGGGACAGGGAGAAGCTTTCTTT. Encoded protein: CASSQDRGQGEAFF.

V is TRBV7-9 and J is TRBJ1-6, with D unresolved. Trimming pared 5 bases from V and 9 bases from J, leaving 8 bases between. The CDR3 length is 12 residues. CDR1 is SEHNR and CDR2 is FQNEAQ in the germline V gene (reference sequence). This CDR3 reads CASSPSSSPLHF. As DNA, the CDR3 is TGTGCCAGCAGCCCATCAAGTTCACCCCTCCACTTT. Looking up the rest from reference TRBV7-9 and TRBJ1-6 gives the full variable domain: DTGVSQNPRHKITKRGQNVTFRCDPISEHNRLYWYRQTLGQGPEFLTYFQNEAQLEKSRLLSDRFSAERPKGSFSTLEIQRTEQGDSAMYLCASSPSSSPLHFGNGTRLTVT.

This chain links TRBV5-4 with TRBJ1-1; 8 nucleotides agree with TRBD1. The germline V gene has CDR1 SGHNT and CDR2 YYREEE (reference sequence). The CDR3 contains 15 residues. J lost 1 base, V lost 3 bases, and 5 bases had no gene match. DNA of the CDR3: TGTGCCAGCAGCTCGTGGACAGGGAGGAACACTGAAGCTTTCTTT. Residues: CASSSWTGRNTEAFF.

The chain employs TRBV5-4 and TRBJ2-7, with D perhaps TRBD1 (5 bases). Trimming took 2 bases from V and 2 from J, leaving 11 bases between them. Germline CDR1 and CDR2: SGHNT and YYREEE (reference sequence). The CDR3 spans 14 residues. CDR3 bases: TGTGCCAGCAGCTTCGACAGTAGGACCTACGAGCAGTACGTC. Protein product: CASSFDSRTYEQYV.

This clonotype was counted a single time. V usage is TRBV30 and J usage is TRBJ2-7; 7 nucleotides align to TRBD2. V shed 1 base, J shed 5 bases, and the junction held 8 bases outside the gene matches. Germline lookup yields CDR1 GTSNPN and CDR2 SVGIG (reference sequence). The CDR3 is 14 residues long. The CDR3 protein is CAWSGGGTPDEQYF. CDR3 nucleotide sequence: TGTGCCTGGAGTGGGGGGGGGACCCCGGACGAGCAGTACTTC.

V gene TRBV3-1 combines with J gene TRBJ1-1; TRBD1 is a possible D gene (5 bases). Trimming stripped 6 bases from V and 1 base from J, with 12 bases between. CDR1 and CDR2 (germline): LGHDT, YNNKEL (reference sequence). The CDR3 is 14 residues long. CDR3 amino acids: CASRLTRGNTEAFF. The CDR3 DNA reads TGTGCCAGCAGACTTACAAGGGGGAACACTGAAGCTTTCTTT.

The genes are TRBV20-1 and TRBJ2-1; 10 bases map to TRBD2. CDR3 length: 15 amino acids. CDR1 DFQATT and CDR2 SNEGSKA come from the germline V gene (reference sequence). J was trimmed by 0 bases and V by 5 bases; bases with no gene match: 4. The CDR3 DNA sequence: TGCAGTGCTTCTAGCGGGGGTAGCTCCTACAATGAGCAGTTCTTC. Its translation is CSASSGGSSYNEQFF.

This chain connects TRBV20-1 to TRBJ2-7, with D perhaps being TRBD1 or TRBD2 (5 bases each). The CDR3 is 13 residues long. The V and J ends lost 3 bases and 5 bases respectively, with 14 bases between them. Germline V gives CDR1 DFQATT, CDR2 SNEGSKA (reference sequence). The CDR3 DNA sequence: TGCAGTGCTAGTTCGGTGGGGGAGAACGAGCAGTACGTC. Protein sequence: CSASSVGENEQYV.

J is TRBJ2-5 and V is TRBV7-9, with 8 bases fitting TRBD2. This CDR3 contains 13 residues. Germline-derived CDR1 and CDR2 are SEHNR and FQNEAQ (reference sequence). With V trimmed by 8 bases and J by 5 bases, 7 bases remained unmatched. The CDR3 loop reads CASREGTGETQYF. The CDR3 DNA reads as TGTGCCAGCCGGGAGGGGACCGGGGAGACCCAGTACTTC.

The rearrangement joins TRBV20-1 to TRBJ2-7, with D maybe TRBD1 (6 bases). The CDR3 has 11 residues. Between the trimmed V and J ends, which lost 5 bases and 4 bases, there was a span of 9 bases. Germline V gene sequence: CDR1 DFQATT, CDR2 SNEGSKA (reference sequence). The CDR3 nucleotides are TGCAGTGCTCGCAGGGGATACGAGCAGTACTTC. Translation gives CSARRGYEQYF.

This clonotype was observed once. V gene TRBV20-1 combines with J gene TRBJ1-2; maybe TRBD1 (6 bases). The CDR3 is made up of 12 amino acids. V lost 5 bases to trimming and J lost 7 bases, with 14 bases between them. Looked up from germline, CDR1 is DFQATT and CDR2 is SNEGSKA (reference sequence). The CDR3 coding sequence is TGCAGTGCTGCCGGCAGGGGAGGTGGCTACACCTTC. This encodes CSAAGRGGGYTF.

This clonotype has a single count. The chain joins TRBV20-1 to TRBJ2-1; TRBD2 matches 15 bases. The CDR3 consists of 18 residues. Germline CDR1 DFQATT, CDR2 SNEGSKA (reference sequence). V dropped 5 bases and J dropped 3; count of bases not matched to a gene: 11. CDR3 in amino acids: CSAPVGLAGGKLYNEQFF. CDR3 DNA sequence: TGCAGTGCTCCCGTAGGACTAGCGGGGGGGAAACTCTACAATGAGCAGTTCTTC.

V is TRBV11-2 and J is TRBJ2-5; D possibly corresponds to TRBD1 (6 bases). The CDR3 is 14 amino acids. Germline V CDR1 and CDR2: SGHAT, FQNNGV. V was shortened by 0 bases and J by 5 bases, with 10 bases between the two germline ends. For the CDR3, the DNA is TGTGCCAGCAGCTTAGAATGGGGGCCGGAGACCCAGTACTTC. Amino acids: CASSLEWGPETQYF.

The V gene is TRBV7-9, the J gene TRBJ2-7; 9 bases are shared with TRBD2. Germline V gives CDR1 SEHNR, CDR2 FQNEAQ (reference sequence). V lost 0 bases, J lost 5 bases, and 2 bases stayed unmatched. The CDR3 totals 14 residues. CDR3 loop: CASSLAGTSHEQYF. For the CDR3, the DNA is TGTGCCAGCAGCTTAGCCGGGACTAGCCACGAGCAGTACTTC.

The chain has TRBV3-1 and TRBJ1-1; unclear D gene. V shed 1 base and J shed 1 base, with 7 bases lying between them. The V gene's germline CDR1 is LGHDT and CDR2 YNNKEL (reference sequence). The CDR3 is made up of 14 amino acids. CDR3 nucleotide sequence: TGTGCCAGCAGCCAAGTTTGGGGGAACACTGAAGCTTTCTTT. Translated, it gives CASSQVWGNTEAFF.

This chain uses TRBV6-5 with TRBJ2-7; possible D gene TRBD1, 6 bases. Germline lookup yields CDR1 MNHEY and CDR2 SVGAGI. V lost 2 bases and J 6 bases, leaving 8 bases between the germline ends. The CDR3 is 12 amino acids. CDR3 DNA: TGTGCCAGCAGTTACGCGACAGGCGAGCAGTACTTC. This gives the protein CASSYATGEQYF.

The CDR3 DNA reads as TGCAGTGCTGCGATGACTAGGGACACAGATACGCAGTATTTT. Translating it yields CSAAMTRDTDTQYF. The chain links TRBV20-1 to TRBJ2-3; perhaps TRBD2 as D (6 bases). The CDR3 is 14 residues long. Trimming took 5 bases from V and 2 from J, leaving 14 bases between them. The germline gives CDR1 DFQATT, CDR2 SNEGSKA (reference sequence).

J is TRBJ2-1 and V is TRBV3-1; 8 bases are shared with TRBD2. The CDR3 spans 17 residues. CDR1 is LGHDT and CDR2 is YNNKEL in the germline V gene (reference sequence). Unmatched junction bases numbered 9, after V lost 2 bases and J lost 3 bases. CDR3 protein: CASSQLVAGGFYNEQFF. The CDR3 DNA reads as TGTGCCAGCAGCCAACTAGTGGCGGGGGGCTTCTACAATGAGCAGTTCTTC.

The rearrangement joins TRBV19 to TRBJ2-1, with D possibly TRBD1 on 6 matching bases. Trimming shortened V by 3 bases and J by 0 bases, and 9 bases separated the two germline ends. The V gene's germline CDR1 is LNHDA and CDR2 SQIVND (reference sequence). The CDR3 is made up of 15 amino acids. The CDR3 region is CASSIGTRSYNEQFF. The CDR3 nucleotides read TGTGCCAGTAGTATCGGGACACGCTCCTACAATGAGCAGTTCTTC. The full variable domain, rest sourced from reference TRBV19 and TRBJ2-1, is DGGITQSPKYLFRKEGQNVTLSCEQNLNHDAMYWYRQDPGQGLRLIYYSQIVNDFQKGDIAEGYSVSREKKESFPLTVTSAQKNPTAFYLCASSIGTRSYNEQFFGPGTRLTVL.

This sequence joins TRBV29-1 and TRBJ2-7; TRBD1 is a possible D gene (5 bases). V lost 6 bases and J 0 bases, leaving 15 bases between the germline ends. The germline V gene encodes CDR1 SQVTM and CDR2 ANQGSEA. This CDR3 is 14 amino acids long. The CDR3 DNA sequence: TGCAGCGTCTCCCAGGGCTTTTGCTCCTACGAGCAGTACGTC. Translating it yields CSVSQGFCSYEQYV.

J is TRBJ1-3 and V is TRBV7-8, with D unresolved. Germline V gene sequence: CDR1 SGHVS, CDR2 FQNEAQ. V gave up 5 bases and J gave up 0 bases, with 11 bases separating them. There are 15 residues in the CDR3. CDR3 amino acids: CASSLPANSGNTIYF. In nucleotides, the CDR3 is TGTGCCAGCAGCCTCCCGGCCAACTCTGGAAACACCATATATTTT.